This TCR beta chain was obtained from a study of blood T cell repertoires in COVID-19. Study at large: There were acute and convalescent COVID-19 samples, and they came from the United States, Italy and Spain.

This clone was seen just once. Authors' processing steps: Nucleated cell number was recorded as an estimate derived from reference gene primer amplification. The protocol was immunoSEQ multiplex PCR, while the TCRdb copy is restricted to in-frame clones and leaves out a portion. For V, J and clone size, that table is used; D and trimming come from the DNA. The sample holds about 28,000 clones, around 85% seen once. Sample: peripheral blood. The receptor was derived from a woman in her sixties or seventies with acute or convalescent COVID-19.

This CDR3 reads CASSLLASGQGYEKLFF. CDR3 DNA sequence: TGTGCCAGCAGTTTATTGGCCTCCGGACAGGGGTATGAAAAACTGTTTTTT. This rearrangement joins TRBV28 to TRBJ1-4; 9 nucleotides line up with TRBD1. This CDR3 region has 17 residues. Germline-derived CDR1 and CDR2 are MDHEN and SYDVKM. V lost 1 base, J lost 6 bases, and 9 bases stayed unmatched. The full variable domain, with the rest looked up from reference TRBV28 and TRBJ1-4, is DVKVTQSSRYLVKRTGEKVFLECVQDMDHENMFWYRQDPGLGLRLIYFSYDVKMKEKGDIPEGYSVSREKKERFSLILESASTNQTSMYLCASSLLASGQGYEKLFFGSGTQLSVL.